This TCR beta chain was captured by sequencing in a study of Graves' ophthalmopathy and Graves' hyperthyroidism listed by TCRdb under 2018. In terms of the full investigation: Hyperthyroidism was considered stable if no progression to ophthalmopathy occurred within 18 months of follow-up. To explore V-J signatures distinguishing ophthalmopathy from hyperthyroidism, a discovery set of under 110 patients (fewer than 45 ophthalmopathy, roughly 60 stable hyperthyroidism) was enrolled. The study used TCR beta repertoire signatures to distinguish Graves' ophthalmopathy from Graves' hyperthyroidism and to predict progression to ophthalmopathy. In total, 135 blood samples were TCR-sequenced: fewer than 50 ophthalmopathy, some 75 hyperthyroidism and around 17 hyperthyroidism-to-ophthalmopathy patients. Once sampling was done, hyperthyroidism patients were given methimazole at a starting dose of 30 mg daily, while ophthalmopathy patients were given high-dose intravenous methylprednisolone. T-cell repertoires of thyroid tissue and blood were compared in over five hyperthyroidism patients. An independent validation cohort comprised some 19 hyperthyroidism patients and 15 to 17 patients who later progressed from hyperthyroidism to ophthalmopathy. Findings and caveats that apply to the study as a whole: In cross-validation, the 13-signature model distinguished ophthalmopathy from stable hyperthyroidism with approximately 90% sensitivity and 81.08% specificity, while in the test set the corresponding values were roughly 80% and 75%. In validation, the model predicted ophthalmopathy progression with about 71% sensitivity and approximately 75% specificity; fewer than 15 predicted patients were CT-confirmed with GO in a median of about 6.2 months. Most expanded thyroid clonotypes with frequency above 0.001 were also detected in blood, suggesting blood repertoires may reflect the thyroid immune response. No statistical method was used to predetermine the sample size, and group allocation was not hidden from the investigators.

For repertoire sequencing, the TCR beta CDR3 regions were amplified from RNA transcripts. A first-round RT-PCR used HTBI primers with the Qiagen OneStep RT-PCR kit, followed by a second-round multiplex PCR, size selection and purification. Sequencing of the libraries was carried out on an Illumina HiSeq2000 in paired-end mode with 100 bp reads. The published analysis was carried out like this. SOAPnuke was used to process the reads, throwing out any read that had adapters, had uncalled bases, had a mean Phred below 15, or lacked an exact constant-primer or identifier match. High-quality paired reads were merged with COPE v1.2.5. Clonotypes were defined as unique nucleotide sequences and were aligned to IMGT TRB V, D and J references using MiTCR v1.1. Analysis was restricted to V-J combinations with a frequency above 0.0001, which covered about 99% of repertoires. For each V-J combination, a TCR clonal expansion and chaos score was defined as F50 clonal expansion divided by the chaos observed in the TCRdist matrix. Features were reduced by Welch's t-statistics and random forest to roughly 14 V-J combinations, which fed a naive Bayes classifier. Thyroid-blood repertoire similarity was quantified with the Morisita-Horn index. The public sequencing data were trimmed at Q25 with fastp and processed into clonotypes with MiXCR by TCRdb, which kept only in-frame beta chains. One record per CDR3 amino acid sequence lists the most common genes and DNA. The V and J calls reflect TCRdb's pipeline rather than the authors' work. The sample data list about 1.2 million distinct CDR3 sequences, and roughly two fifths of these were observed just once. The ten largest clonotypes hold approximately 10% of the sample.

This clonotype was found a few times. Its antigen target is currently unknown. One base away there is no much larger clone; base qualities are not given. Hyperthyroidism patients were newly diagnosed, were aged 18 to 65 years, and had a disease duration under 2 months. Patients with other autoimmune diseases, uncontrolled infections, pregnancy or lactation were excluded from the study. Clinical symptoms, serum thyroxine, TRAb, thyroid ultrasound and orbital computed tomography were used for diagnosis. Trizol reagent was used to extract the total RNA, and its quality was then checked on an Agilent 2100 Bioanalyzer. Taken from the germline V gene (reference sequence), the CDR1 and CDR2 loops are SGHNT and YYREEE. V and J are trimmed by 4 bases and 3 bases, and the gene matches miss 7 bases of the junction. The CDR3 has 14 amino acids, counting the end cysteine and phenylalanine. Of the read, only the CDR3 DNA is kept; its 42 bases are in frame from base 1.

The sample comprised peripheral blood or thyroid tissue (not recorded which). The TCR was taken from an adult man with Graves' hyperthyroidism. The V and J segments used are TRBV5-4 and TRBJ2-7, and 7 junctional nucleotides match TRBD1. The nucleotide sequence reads TGTGCCAGCAGCGCGAGACACAGGGGCTACGAGCAGTACTTC. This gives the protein CASSARHRGYEQYF.